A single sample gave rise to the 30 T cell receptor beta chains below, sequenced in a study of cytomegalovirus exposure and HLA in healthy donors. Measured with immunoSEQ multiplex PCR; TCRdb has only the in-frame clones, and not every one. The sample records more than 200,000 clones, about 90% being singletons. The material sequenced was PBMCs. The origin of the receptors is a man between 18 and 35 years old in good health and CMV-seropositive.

This CDR3 reads CASSLAGAGDEQFF. The CDR3 DNA is TGCGCCAGCAGCTTGGCGGGAGCAGGCGATGAGCAGTTCTTC. The chain has TRBV5-1 and TRBJ2-1; the D gene is possibly TRBD2 (6 bases). CDR3 length equals 14 residues. The germline V and J ends were trimmed by 0 bases and 8 bases, with 12 bases remaining between them. Per germline, CDR1 SGHRS and CDR2 YFSETQ.

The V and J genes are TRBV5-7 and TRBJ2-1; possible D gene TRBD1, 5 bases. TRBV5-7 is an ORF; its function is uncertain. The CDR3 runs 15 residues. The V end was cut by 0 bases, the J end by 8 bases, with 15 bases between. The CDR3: CASSLVCRVKDEQFF. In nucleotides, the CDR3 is TGTGCCAGCAGCTTGGTATGCAGGGTAAAAGATGAGCAGTTCTTC.

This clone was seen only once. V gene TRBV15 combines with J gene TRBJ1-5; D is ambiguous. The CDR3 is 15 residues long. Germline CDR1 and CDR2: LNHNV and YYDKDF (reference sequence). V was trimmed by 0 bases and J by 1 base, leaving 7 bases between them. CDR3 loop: CATSRDPGSNQPQHF. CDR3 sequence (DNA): TGTGCCACCAGCAGAGATCCAGGAAGCAATCAGCCCCAGCATTTT. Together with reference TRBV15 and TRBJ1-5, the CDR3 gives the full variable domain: DAMVIQNPRYQVTQFGKPVTLSCSQTLNHNVMYWYQQKSSQAPKLLFHYYDKDFNNEADTPDNFQSRRPNTSFCFLDIRSPGLGDTAMYLCATSRDPGSNQPQHFGDGTRLSIL.

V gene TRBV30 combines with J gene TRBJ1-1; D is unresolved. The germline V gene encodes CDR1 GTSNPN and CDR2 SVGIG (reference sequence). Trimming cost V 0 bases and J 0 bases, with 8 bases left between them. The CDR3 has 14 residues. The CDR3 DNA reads TGTGCCTGGAGTGTAACGCGCTTGAACACTGAAGCTTTCTTT. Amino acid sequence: CAWSVTRLNTEAFF.

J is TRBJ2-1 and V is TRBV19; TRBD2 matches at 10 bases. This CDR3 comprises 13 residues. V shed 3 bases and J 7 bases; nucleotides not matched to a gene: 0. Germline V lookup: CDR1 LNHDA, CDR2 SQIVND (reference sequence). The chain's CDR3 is CASSISGGNEQFF. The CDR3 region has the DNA TGTGCCAGTAGTATTAGCGGGGGGAATGAGCAGTTCTTC.

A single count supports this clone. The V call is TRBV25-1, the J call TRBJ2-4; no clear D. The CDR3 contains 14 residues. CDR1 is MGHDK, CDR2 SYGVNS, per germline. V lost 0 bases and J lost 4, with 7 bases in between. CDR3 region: CASSEYRQKNIQYF. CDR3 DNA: TGTGCCAGCAGTGAATATAGGCAGAAAAACATTCAGTACTTC. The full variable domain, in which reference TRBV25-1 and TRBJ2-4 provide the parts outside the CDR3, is EADIYQTPRYLVIGTGKKITLECSQTMGHDKMYWYQQDPGMELHLIHYSYGVNSTEKGDLSSESTVSRIRTEHFPLTLESARPSHTSQYLCASSEYRQKNIQYFGAGTRLSVL.

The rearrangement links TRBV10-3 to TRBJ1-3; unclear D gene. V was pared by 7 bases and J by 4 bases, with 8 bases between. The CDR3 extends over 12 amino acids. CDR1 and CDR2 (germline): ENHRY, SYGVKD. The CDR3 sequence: CAITGGGNTIYF. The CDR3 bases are TGTGCCATCACCGGAGGAGGAAACACCATATATTTT.

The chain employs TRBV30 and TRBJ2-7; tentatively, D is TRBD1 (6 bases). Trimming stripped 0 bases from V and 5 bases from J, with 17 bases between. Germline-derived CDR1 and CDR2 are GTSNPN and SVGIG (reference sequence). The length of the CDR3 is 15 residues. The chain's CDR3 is CAWSVPRGRAHEQYF. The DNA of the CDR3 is TGTGCCTGGAGTGTACCCAGGGGAAGGGCTCACGAGCAGTACTTC.

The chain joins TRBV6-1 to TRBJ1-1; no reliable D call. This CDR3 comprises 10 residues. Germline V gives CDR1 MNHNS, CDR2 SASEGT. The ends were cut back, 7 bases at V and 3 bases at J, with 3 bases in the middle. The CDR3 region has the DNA TGTGCCAGCACGCACACTGAAGCTTTCTTT. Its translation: CASTHTEAFF.

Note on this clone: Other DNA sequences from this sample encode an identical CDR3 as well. CDR3 bases: TGTGCCAGCAGCTCCCGGACAGGGGTCGAGACCCAGTACTTC. It translates to CASSSRTGVETQYF. The chain combines TRBV9 with TRBJ2-5, with TRBD1 matching 9 bases. The V and J ends lost 4 bases and 5 bases, in that order; junction bases with no gene match: 6. CDR1 is SGDLS and CDR2 is YYNGEE in the germline V gene. The CDR3 spans 14 residues. The full variable domain, with the rest looked up from reference TRBV9 and TRBJ2-5, is DSGVTQTPKHLITATGQRVTLRCSPRSGDLSVYWYQQSLDQGLQFLIQYYNGEERAKGNILERFSAQQFPDLHSELNLSSLELGDSALYFCASSSRTGVETQYFGPGTRLLVL.

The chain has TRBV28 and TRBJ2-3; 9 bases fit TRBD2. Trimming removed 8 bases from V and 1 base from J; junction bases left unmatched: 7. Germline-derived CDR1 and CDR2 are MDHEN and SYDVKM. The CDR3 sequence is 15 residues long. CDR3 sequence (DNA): TGTGCCAGCGCTCGGACTAGCGTTCGCACAGATACGCAGTATTTT. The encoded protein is CASARTSVRTDTQYF.

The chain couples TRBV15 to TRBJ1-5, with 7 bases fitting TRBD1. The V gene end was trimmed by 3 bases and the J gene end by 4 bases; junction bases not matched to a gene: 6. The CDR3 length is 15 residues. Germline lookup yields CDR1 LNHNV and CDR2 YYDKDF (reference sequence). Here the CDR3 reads CATSRGTERNQPQHF. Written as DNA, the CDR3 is TGTGCCACCAGCAGGGGGACAGAGCGAAATCAGCCCCAGCATTTT.

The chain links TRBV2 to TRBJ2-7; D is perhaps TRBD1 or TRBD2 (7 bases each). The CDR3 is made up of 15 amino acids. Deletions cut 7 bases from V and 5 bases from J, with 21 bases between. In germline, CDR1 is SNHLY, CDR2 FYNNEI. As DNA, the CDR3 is TGTGCCAGCACCGGGGGGACGACAGGGATCCACGAGCAGTACTTC. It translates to CASTGGTTGIHEQYF.

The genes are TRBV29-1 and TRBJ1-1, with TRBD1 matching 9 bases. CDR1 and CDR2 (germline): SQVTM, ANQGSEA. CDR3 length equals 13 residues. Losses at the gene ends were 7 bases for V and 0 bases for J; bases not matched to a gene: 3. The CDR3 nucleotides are TGCAGCGGTGGACAGGGGATGAACACTGAAGCTTTCTTT. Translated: CSGGQGMNTEAFF.

DNA of the CDR3: TGTGCCAGCAGCTGGACCCTACTAGCGGGAGGCGTAGAGACCCAGTACTTC. It codes for CASSWTLLAGGVETQYF. The genes are TRBV7-9 and TRBJ2-5; 12 nucleotides line up with TRBD2. V lost 4 bases, J lost 4 bases, and 10 bases stayed unmatched. The CDR3 sequence is 17 residues long. Germline V gives CDR1 SEHNR, CDR2 FQNEAQ (reference sequence).

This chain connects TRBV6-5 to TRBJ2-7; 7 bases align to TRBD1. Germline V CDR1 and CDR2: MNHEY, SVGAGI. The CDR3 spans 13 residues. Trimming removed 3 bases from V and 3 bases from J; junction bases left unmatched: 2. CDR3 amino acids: CASSYRDSYEQYF. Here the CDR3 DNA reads TGTGCCAGCAGTTATAGGGACAGCTACGAGCAGTACTTC.

The CDR3 bases are TGCGCCAGCAGCCAAGTTACGGGAGGGCCCGATGAGCAGTTCTTC. Residues: CASSQVTGGPDEQFF. This sequence joins TRBV4-1 and TRBJ2-1, with 8 nucleotides matching TRBD2. With V trimmed by 1 base and J by 8 bases, 7 bases remained unmatched. Germline CDR1 is MGHRA and CDR2 is YSYEKL. There are 15 residues in the CDR3.

CDR3 DNA: TGCGCCAGCAGCCAAGAGGTGAACACCGGGGAGCTGTTTTTT. Its translation is CASSQEVNTGELFF. The V gene is TRBV4-1, the J gene TRBJ2-2; no clear D. Germline V lookup: CDR1 MGHRA, CDR2 YSYEKL. Trimming pared 0 bases from V and 1 base from J, leaving 3 bases between. CDR3 length: 14 residues.

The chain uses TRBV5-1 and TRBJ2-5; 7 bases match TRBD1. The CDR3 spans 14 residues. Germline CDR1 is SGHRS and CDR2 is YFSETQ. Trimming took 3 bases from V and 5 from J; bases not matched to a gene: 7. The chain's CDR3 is CASSSQGVSETQYF. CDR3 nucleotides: TGCGCCAGCAGCTCCCAGGGGGTCAGCGAGACCCAGTACTTC.

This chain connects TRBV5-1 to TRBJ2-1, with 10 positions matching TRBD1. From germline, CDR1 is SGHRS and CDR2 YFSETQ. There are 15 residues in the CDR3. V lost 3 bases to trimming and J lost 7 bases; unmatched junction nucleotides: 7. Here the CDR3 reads CASSWGTGESNEQFF. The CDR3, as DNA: TGCGCCAGCAGCTGGGGGACAGGGGAGTCTAATGAGCAGTTCTTC.

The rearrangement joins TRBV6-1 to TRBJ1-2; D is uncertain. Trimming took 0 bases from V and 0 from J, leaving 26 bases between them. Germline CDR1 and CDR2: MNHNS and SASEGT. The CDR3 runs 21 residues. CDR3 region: CASSEALKVRAARYTNYGYTF. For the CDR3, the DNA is TGTGCCAGCAGTGAAGCGCTTAAGGTGCGGGCAGCACGTTATACTAACTATGGCTACACCTTC.

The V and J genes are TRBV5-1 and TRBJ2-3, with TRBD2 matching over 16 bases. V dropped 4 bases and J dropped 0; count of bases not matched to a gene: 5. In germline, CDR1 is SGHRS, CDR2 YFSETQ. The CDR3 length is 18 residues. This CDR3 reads CASSQPGLAGGSTDTQYF. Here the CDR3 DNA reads TGCGCCAGCAGCCAACCGGGACTAGCGGGAGGGAGCACAGATACGCAGTATTTT.

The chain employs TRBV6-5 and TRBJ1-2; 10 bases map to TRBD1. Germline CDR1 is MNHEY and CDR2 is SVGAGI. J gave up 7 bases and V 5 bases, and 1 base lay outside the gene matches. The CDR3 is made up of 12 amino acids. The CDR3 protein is CASSRTGGGYTF. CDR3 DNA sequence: TGTGCCAGCAGTCGGACAGGGGGTGGCTACACCTTC.

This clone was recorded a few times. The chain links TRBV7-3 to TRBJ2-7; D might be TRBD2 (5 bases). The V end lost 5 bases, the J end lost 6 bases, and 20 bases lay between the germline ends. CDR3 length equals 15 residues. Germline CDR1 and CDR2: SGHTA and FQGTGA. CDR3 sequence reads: CASSASPGWVGEQYF. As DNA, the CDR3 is TGTGCCAGCAGCGCTTCCCCGGGATGGGTCGGCGAGCAGTACTTC.

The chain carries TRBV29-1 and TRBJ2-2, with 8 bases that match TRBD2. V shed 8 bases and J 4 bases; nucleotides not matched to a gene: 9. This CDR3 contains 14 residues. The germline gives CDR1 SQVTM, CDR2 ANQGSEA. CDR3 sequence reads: CSYGLAGGTGELFF. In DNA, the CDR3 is TGCAGCTATGGACTAGCCGGGGGCACCGGGGAGCTGTTTTTT.

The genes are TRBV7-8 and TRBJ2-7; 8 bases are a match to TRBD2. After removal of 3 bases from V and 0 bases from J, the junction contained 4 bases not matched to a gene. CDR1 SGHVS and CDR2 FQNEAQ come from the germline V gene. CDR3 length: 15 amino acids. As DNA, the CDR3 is TGTGCCAGCAGCTTTAGTACTAGCGGCTCCTACGAGCAGTACTTC. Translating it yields CASSFSTSGSYEQYF.

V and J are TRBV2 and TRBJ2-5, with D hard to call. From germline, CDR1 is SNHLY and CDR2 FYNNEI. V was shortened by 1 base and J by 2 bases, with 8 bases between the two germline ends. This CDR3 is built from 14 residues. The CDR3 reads CASSEVRNQETQYF. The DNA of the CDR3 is TGTGCCAGCAGTGAAGTCCGGAATCAAGAGACCCAGTACTTC.

This chain's CDR3 is CASSRSVQESYEQYF. The CDR3 DNA is TGCGCCAGCAGCCGTTCCGTGCAGGAGTCCTACGAGCAGTACTTC. The chain joins TRBV4-3 to TRBJ2-7; D remains unclear. This CDR3 has 15 amino acids. V lost 4 bases and J 1 base, leaving 14 bases between the germline ends. Germline V gives CDR1 LGHNA, CDR2 YSLEER.

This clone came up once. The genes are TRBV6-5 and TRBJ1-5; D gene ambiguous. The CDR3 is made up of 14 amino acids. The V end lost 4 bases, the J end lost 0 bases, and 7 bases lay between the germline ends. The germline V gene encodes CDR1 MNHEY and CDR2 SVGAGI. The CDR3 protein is CASSSSPSNQPQHF. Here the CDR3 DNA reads TGTGCCAGCAGTTCCTCTCCTAGCAATCAGCCCCAGCATTTT.

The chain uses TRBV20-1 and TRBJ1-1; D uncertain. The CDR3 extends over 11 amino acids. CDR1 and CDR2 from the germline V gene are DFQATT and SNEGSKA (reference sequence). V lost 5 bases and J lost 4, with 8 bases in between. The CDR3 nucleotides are TGCAGTGCTGCCCCGGCCACTGAAGCTTTCTTT. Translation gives CSAAPATEAFF.